Listed below are T cell receptor beta chains from one sample, sequenced in a study of T-cell memory formation after mild COVID-19. TCRdb independently ran MiXCR on the 5' RACE reads; one entry per CDR3 protein. Seen here are some 300,000 distinct CDR3 sequences, 20% to 25% observed once, and the top ten hold approximately 22%. The sequenced sample was PBMCs or a T cell subset sorted from them (not recorded which). The receptors come from a man aged 18 to 30 who had mild COVID-19 (a few samples of this study predate the infection). Cell type and time point are not known. Both conserved end residues are part of each CDR3. The D gene is left open where the match is weak. For some rows the clone size is stated as once, few or many, or as a class when expanded; others skip it.

>13|.|TRBV7-6|.|TRBJ2-5
TGTGCCAGCGGGGCGGCAGTGCAAGAGACCCAGTACTTC
CASGAAVQETQYF
>15|.|TRBV7-9|.|TRBJ1-4
TGTGCCAGCAGCTTAGCGCGAGGGGCAAGTGAAAAACTGTTTTTT
CASSLARGASEKLFF
>13|.|TRBV21-1|.|TRBJ2-7
TGTGCCAGGAAATGCCCTAGAGGTTACGAGCAGTACTTC
CARKCPRGYEQYF
>15|.|TRBV4-3|.|TRBJ1-2
TGCGCCAGCAGCCTCGTAAGATCAGGGGCCTATGGCTACACCTTC
CASSLVRSGAYGYTF
>15|TRBD1|TRBV20-1|few|TRBJ1-5
TGCAGTGCTAGAGTTCGGGGACAGCGAGGCCAGCCCCAGCATTTT
CSARVRGQRGQPQHF
>12|TRBD1|TRBV27|few|TRBJ1-2
TGTGCCAGCAGCGACAGGGCCTATGGCTACACCTTC
CASSDRAYGYTF
>14|.|TRBV2|many|TRBJ1-6
TGTGCCAGCAGACCGGGATCTATTGATTCACCCCTCCACTTT
CASRPGSIDSPLHF
>14|TRBD1|TRBV9|many|TRBJ2-5
TGTGCCAGCAGCAAGACAGGGGCGGGAGAGACCCAGTACTTC
CASSKTGAGETQYF
>17|.|TRBV29-1|few|TRBJ2-1
TGCAGCGTTGAAGGTCACCGCGGTTTGTTGCCTGTCGATGAGCAGTTCTTC
CSVEGHRGLLPVDEQFF
>14|.|TRBV14|few|TRBJ2-1
TGTGCCAGCAGCTCCAGGGATAACAACAATGAGCAGTTCTTC
CASSSRDNNNEQFF
>17|TRBD1|TRBV5-1|.|TRBJ1-2
TGCGCCAGCAGCTCGTCCCGGGACAGGGGATCTCACTATGGCTACACCTTC
CASSSSRDRGSHYGYTF
>17|TRBD2|TRBV7-2|few|TRBJ2-3
TGTGCCAGCAGCACGCGGACTAGCGGGACCAACACAGATACGCAGTATTTT
CASSTRTSGTNTDTQYF
>13|TRBD1|TRBV15|few|TRBJ1-1
TGTGCCACCAGTCAGGGGGCGGACACTGAAGCTTTCTTT
CATSQGADTEAFF
>16|TRBD1|TRBV5-1|few|TRBJ2-2
TGCGCCAGCAGCTTCGGCGGGACAGGGGTTTCCGGGGAGCTGTTTTTT
CASSFGGTGVSGELFF